This paragraph covers one T cell receptor (beta chain) sequence. The sample holds many counts of this clonotype. Its antigen has not been determined. Per-base quality was not reported, and no clone a single base away is much larger than it. For repertoire sequencing, TCR beta CDR3 regions were amplified from RNA transcripts. The first round of RT-PCR was done with HTBI primers and the Qiagen OneStep RT-PCR kit, and was followed by a second round of multiplex PCR, then size selection and purification. The libraries underwent paired-end sequencing with 100 bp reads on an Illumina HiSeq2000. Under the source paper's analysis protocol: Reads were processed with SOAPnuke, discarding reads with adapters, uncalled bases, mean Phred below 15, or no exact constant-primer or identifier match. High-quality paired reads were merged with COPE v1.2.5. Unique nucleotide sequences were defined as clonotypes and aligned to IMGT TRB V, D and J references using MiTCR v1.1. Only V-J combinations with frequency above 0.0001 were analysed, covering about 99% of repertoires. A TCR clonal expansion and chaos score per V-J combination was defined as the ratio of F50 clonal expansion to chaos observed in the TCRdist matrix. Welch's t-statistics and random forest were used to narrow the features down to around twelve V-J combinations, which were then fed into a naive Bayes classifier. The Morisita-Horn index was used to measure how similar the thyroid and blood repertoires were. TCRdb cleaned the public reads at Q25 with fastp, built clones with MiXCR and kept in-frame beta chains. Rows with a matching CDR3 protein are joined into one entry that keeps the most common DNA and genes. These V and J calls originate from TCRdb's pipeline instead of the authors' own analysis. This sample gives about 550,000 distinct CDR3 sequences in total; less than 45% of them show up just once. The top ten hold approximately 4.1% of the sample.

The data stem from a study of Graves' ophthalmopathy and Graves' hyperthyroidism (dated by TCRdb to between 2018 and 2020). About the investigation overall: Stable hyperthyroidism was defined as no progression to ophthalmopathy within 18 months of follow-up. To explore V-J signatures that distinguish ophthalmopathy from hyperthyroidism, a discovery set of more than 90 patients was enrolled, made up of over 40 with ophthalmopathy and around 57 with stable hyperthyroidism. The study used TCR beta repertoire signatures to distinguish Graves' ophthalmopathy from Graves' hyperthyroidism and to predict progression to ophthalmopathy. In total, 120 to 150 blood samples were TCR-sequenced: around 42 ophthalmopathy, under 85 hyperthyroidism and roughly 17 hyperthyroidism-to-ophthalmopathy patients. Once sampling was done, hyperthyroidism patients were given methimazole at a starting dose of 30 mg daily, while ophthalmopathy patients were given high-dose intravenous methylprednisolone. An independent validation cohort was composed of roughly 18 hyperthyroidism patients and approximately 15 patients who later progressed from hyperthyroidism to ophthalmopathy. T-cell repertoires of thyroid tissue and blood were compared in about 6 hyperthyroidism patients.

The study at large found these results: Most of the expanded thyroid clonotypes with a frequency above 0.001 were also detected in blood, and it was suggested that the thyroid immune response may be reflected by blood repertoires. In validation, the model predicted ophthalmopathy progression with about 71% sensitivity and roughly 78% specificity; eleven to twelve predicted patients were CT-confirmed with GO in a median of approximately 6.5 months. In cross-validation, the 13-signature model distinguished ophthalmopathy from stable hyperthyroidism with approximately 88% sensitivity and just under 84% specificity, and in the test set the corresponding values were roughly 80% and 76%. No statistical method was used to set the sample size in advance, and the investigators knew which group each participant was assigned to.

Hyperthyroidism patients were newly diagnosed, with disease duration under 2 months, and aged 18 to 65 years. Patients were excluded if they had other autoimmune diseases, uncontrolled infections, pregnancy or lactation. Clinical symptoms, serum thyroxine, TRAb, thyroid ultrasound and orbital computed tomography were used for diagnosis. Trizol reagent was used to extract the total RNA, and its quality was then checked on an Agilent 2100 Bioanalyzer. V lost 5 bases and J lost 2 bases; the stretch between them is 13 bases long. Including the terminal cysteine and phenylalanine, the CDR3 comprises 14 residues. Only CDR3 DNA is held: 42 bases, read in frame from base 1. From a lookup of the germline V gene, CDR1 and CDR2 are SGHNT and YENEEA.

This TCR came from an adult man with Graves' hyperthyroidism. What was sequenced was peripheral blood or thyroid tissue (not recorded which). The rearrangement combines TRBV11-3 with TRBJ2-7, and perhaps TRBD1 as D gene, on 6 matching bases. The DNA sequence is given as TGTGCCAGCAGCGAGGACAGTGCTACCTACGAGCAGTACTTC. This yields the protein CASSEDSATYEQYF. When the CDR3 is completed using the reference TRBV11-3 and TRBJ2-7 genes on either side, the full variable domain is EAGVVQSPRYKIIEKKQPVAFWCNPISGHNTLYWYLQNLGQGPELLIRYENEEAVDDSQLPKDRFSAERLKGVDSTLKIQPAELGDSAVYLCASSEDSATYEQYFGPGTRLTVT.